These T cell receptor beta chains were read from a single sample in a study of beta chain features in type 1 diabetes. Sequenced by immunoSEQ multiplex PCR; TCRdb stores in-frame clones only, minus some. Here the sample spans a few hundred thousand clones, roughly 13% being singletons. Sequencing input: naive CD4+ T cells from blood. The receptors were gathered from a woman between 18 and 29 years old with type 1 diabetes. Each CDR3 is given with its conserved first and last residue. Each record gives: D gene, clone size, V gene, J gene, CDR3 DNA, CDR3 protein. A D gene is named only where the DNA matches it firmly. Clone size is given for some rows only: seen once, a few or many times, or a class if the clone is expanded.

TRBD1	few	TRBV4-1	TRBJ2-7	TGCGCCAGCAGCCCCCGACAGGGGGCCTACGAGCAGTACTTC	CASSPRQGAYEQYF
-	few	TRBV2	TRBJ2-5	TGTGCCAGCAGTTGGCGGGCCGGGGAGACCCAGTACTTC	CASSWRAGETQYF
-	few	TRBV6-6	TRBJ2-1	TGTGCCAGCAGTTACGCGGGGAGCTCCTACAATGAGCAGTTCTTC	CASSYAGSSYNEQFF
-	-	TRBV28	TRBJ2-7	TGTGCCAGCAGTCCCCCCTTCCGCGAGCAGTACTTC	CASSPPFREQYF
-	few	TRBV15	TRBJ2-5	TGTGCCACCAGCTCTAGAGGGTCAGGGACCCAGTACTTC	CATSSRGSGTQYF
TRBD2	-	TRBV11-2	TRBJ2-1	TGTGCCAGCAGCCCCGCGGGACTAGCGGCCCGTGGGGAGTTCTTC	CASSPAGLAARGEFF
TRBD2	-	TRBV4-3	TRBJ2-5	TGCGCCAGCAGCCAAGATTGGGCAAGACTAGCTTTCCAAGAGACCCAGTACTTC	CASSQDWARLAFQETQYF
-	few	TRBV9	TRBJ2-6	TGTGCCAGCAGCGTGGCAGGGGCTGGGGCCAACGTCCTGACTTTC	CASSVAGAGANVLTF
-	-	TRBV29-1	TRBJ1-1	TGCAGCGTTGAAGTTGGGGCCGTCACTGAAGCTTTCTTT	CSVEVGAVTEAFF
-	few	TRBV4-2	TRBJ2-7	TGTGCCAGCAGCCAAGGCGGGCAGTCCTACGAGCAGTACTTC	CASSQGGQSYEQYF
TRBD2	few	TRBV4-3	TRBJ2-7	TGCGCCAGCAGCCCAGGGACTAGCGACGAGCAGTACTTC	CASSPGTSDEQYF
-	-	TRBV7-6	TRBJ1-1	TGTGCCAGCAGCTTAGCCTGGTCTCCCGATCGAGGGAACACTGAAGCTTTCTTT	CASSLAWSPDRGNTEAFF
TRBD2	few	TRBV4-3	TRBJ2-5	TGCGCCAGCAGCCGGACTAGCGGGAGCTCGGAGACCCAGTACTTC	CASSRTSGSSETQYF
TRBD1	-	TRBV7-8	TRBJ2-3	TGTGCCAGCAGCCCCCGTCGCAGGGGGATGGCAGATACGCAGTATTTT	CASSPRRRGMADTQYF
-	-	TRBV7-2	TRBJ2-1	TGTGCCAGCAGCGTGGGATCGGGTGGGCGGTCCTTAGAGGGGTTCTTC	CASSVGSGGRSLEGFF
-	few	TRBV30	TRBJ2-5	TGTGCCTGGAGGCTCCGGGGCCAAGAGACCCAGTACTTC	CAWRLRGQETQYF
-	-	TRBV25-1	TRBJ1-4	TGTGCCAGCAGTGAAGGAGTCAGGGTGAATGAAAAACTGTTTTTT	CASSEGVRVNEKLFF
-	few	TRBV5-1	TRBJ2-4	TGCGCCAGCAGCTTGGAACCACTTGGAACAGGGAGAGCCAAAAACATTCAGTACTTC	CASSLEPLGTGRAKNIQYF
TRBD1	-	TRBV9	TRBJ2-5	TGTGCCAGCAGTAAAGGACAGGGAGGAGAGACCCAGTACTTC	CASSKGQGGETQYF
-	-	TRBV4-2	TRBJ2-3	TGTGCCAGCAGCCAACCACGGACAGGGACTACCGTTGGTACGCAGTATTTT	CASSQPRTGTTVGTQYF
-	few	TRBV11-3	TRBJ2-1	TGTGCCAGCAGCTTAGCGTTCGGCGGGGTCCCCGAGCAGTTCTTC	CASSLAFGGVPEQFF
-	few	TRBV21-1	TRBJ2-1	TGTGCCAGCAGCAAAGCCACTAGCGGGCGGCCTAATGAGCAGTTCTTC	CASSKATSGRPNEQFF
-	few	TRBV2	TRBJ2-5	TGTGCCAGCAGTGGGTCAGTCCAAGAGACCCAGTACTTC	CASSGSVQETQYF
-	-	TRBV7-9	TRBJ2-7	TGTGCCAGCAGCTTATCAGGGGTTCCCTCCGAGCAGTACTTC	CASSLSGVPSEQYF
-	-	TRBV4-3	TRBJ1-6	TGCGCCAGCAGCCAAGGGGTAACTACAGGGATCGAGGTACCCCTCCACTTT	CASSQGVTTGIEVPLHF
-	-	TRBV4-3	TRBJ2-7	TGCGCCAGCAGCCAAGTCGGCGGTTTCTCCTACGAGCAGTACTTC	CASSQVGGFSYEQYF
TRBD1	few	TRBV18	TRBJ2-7	TGTGCCAGCTCACCCCCGGGACAGCCCCAAGGATACGAGCAGTACTTC	CASSPPGQPQGYEQYF
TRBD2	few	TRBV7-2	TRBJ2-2	TGTGCCAGCAGCTTAGGACTAGCAGTCGGGGAGCTGTTTTTT	CASSLGLAVGELFF
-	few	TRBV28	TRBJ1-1	TGTGCCAGCAGTGCCCCAGGGGTTTCCACTGAAGCTTTCTTT	CASSAPGVSTEAFF
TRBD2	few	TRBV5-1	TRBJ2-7	TGCGCCAGCAGGCCAGGACTAGCGGGAGCCTACGAGCAGTACTTC	CASRPGLAGAYEQYF
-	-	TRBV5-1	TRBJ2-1	TGCGCCAGCAGCGACAGGAGTTCCTACAATGAGCAGTTCTTC	CASSDRSSYNEQFF
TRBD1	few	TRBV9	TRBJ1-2	TGTGCCAGCAGCGTAGGCAGGGGGACCTATGGCTACACCTTC	CASSVGRGTYGYTF
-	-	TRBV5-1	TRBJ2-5	TGCGCCAGCAGCTTTAGCCCCCAAGAGACCCAGTACTTC	CASSFSPQETQYF
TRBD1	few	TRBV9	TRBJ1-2	TGTGCCAGCAGCGTAGATCCAGGACAGGGGGGTGTCGGCTACACCTTC	CASSVDPGQGGVGYTF
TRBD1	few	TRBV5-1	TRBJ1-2	TGCGCCAGCAGCTTGTCACAGGGGACTAACTATGGCTACACCTTC	CASSLSQGTNYGYTF
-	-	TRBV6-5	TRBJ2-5	TGTGCCAGCAGTTACGCGGGGGAGACCCAGTACTTC	CASSYAGETQYF
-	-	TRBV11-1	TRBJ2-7	TGTGCCAGCAGCTTGCTTTCGGGGTCCTACGAGCAGTACTTC	CASSLLSGSYEQYF
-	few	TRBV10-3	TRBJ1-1	TGTGCCATCAGTTGGGAAGAGGGCGTTGAAGCTTTCTTT	CAISWEEGVEAFF
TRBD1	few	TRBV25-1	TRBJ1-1	TGTGCCAGCCGAGAGGACAGGGGGCGCAGGGAAGCTTTCTTT	CASREDRGRREAFF
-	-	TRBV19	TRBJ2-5	TGTGCCAGTAGTCGGCAACGCGGGGAGACCCAGTACTTC	CASSRQRGETQYF
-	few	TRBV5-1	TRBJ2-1	TGCGCCAGCAGCTCAGTCGACGGACGACTATCATCCAATGAGCAGTTCTTC	CASSSVDGRLSSNEQFF
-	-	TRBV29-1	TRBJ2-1	TGCAGCGTTGGCAATCGAGTAGCGGCCGGGAATGAGCAGTTCTTC	CSVGNRVAAGNEQFF
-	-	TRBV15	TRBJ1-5	TGTGCCACCAGCAGAGCGAGAGGTTATAGCAATCAGCCCCAGCATTTT	CATSRARGYSNQPQHF
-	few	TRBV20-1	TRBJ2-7	TGCAGTGCTACCCGGGGTTCCGAGCAGTACTTC	CSATRGSEQYF
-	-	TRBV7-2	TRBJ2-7	TGTGCCAGCAGTAGCGGTACTACCTACGAGCAGTACTTC	CASSSGTTYEQYF
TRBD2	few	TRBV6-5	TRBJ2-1	TGTGCCAGCAGTTACACGATAGCGGGGGACAATGAGCAGTTCTTC	CASSYTIAGDNEQFF
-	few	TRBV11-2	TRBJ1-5	TGTGCCAGCAGCCCCCGGGAGGGCACGGCCCAGCATTTT	CASSPREGTAQHF
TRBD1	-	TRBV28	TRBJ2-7	TGTGCCAGCAGTTTATGGGGGACAGGGAAATACTACGAGCAGTACTTC	CASSLWGTGKYYEQYF
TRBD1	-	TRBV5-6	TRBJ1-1	TGTGCCAGCAGCGCTGGAGGGACAGGGGGCACTGAAGCTTTCTTT	CASSAGGTGGTEAFF
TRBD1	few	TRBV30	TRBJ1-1	TGTGCTTCGGACAGGGGAAATCCGAACACTGAAGCTTTCTTT	CASDRGNPNTEAFF
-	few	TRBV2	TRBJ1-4	TGTGCCAGCCGGAAGGAGTCCCTAGTGCTGTTTTTT	CASRKESLVLFF
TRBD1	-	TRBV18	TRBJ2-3	TGTGCCAGCTCACCGGGAAGCGGGACAGGGTCCCCAGATACGCAGTATTTT	CASSPGSGTGSPDTQYF
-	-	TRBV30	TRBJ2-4	TGTGCCTGGAGTAGGGCGGGCCTACTGGCCAAAAACATTCAGTACTTC	CAWSRAGLLAKNIQYF
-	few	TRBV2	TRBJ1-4	TGTGCCAGCAGTGAAGGCACAGGGTTTGAAAAACTGTTTTTT	CASSEGTGFEKLFF
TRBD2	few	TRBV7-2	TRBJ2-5	TGTGCCAGCAGCGCAACGGGGGGACAAGAGACCCAGTACTTC	CASSATGGQETQYF
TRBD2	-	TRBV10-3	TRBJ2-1	TGTGCCATCAGTGAGGGGAAGACTAGCGGGAGTAGGGATGAGCAGTTCTTC	CAISEGKTSGSRDEQFF
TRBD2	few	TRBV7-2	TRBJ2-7	TGTGCCAGCAGCCCTCGGACTAGCGGGAGAAGGTACGAGCAGTACTTC	CASSPRTSGRRYEQYF
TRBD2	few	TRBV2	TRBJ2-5	TGTGCCAGCAGTTCAGGAGCGGGAGCCGCGGAGACCCAGTACTTC	CASSSGAGAAETQYF